Following are 17 T cell receptor beta chains from one sample sequenced in a study of cytomegalovirus exposure and HLA in healthy donors (TCRdb year 2017). The library relied on the immunoSEQ multiplex PCR assay. The multiplex PCR relied on a mix of 60 forward primers for TCR Vbeta segments and 13 reverse primers for TCR Jbeta segments. Imported from immuneACCESS, the table was reduced by TCRdb to in-frame sequences with V and J called. These copies leave out some clones; in studies compared against another copy, an unresolved V gene accounts for under half, and the cause of the remainder is not known. Across this sample there are 200,000 or so clones, with roughly 81% seen only once. The top ten clones comprise roughly 2.1% of the sample. The sequenced sample consisted of PBMCs. The origin of the receptors is a woman in her 30s in good health and CMV-seropositive.

The V gene is TRBV5-1, the J gene TRBJ2-1; D might be TRBD2 (5 bases). With 4 bases removed from V and 7 bases from J, the gap between germline ends came to 12 bases. The germline V gene encodes CDR1 SGHRS and CDR2 YFSETQ. The CDR3 extends over 13 amino acids. The CDR3 nucleotides are TGCGCCAGCAGCGGGGAGACTTGGAATGAGCAGTTCTTC. Its protein is CASSGETWNEQFF.

The chain combines TRBV6-5 with TRBJ1-3; possibly TRBD1 for D (6 bases). The CDR3 consists of 15 residues. V was pared by 7 bases and J by 0 bases, with 13 bases between. Germline V lookup: CDR1 MNHEY, CDR2 SVGAGI. The CDR3 is CASIPTGISGNTIYF. Here the CDR3 DNA reads TGTGCCAGCATCCCCACAGGGATCTCTGGAAACACCATATATTTT.

The V and J genes are TRBV6-4 and TRBJ2-7; TRBD2 matches 8 bases. There are 19 residues in the CDR3. Per the germline V gene, CDR1 is MRHNA and CDR2 is SNTAGT. Trimming at V came to 0 bases and at J to 1 base, leaving 14 bases not matched to a gene. The CDR3 DNA follows: TGTGCCAGCAGTGACTCAGAAGCGGGGGCCTATCGCGGGTCCTACGAGCAGTACTTC. Translated, it gives CASSDSEAGAYRGSYEQYF.

The gene calls are TRBV5-6 and TRBJ2-1; TRBD1 might be the D (6 bases). Germline CDR1 reads SGHDT; CDR2 reads YYEEEE. V dropped 0 bases and J dropped 9 bases, with 22 bases sitting between them. This CDR3 is built from 17 residues. CDR3 residues: CASSLGSGQRPRGEQFF. CDR3 sequence (DNA): TGTGCCAGCAGCTTGGGGTCCGGTCAGAGACCCAGGGGTGAGCAGTTCTTC.

The chain is built from TRBV27 and TRBJ2-7; no firm D call. Trimming removed 6 bases at V and 6 bases at J, with 9 bases between. Germline V gene sequence: CDR1 MNHEY, CDR2 SMNVEV (reference sequence). The CDR3 spans 11 residues. The CDR3 sequence: CASRRLAEQYF. DNA for the CDR3: TGTGCCAGCAGGCGGCTCGCCGAGCAGTACTTC.

The CDR3 protein is CASTTGYSNQPQHF. CDR3 nucleotides: TGTGCCAGTACGACAGGGTATAGCAATCAGCCCCAGCATTTT. The V gene is TRBV19, the J gene TRBJ1-5; 7 nucleotides agree with TRBD1. The V and J ends lost 7 bases and 0 bases, in that order; junction bases with no gene match: 3. The CDR3 runs 14 residues. The germline gives CDR1 LNHDA, CDR2 SQIVND (reference sequence).

The chain couples TRBV27 to TRBJ1-4; 8 bases map to TRBD1. The CDR3 length is 15 residues. The germline CDR1 and CDR2 sequences are MNHEY and SMNVEV (reference sequence). Losses at the gene ends were 2 bases for V and 6 bases for J; bases not matched to a gene: 5. As DNA, the CDR3 is TGTGCCAGCAGTTTAACGGACAGGGCACATGAAAAACTGTTTTTT. It specifies CASSLTDRAHEKLFF.

The chain recombines TRBV9 with TRBJ1-1; TRBD1 matches at 7 bases. The CDR3 consists of 16 residues. Trimming removed 0 bases from V and 0 bases from J; junction bases left unmatched: 5. Per the germline V gene, CDR1 is SGDLS and CDR2 is YYNGEE. The CDR3, as DNA: TGTGCCAGCAGCGTAGCGGGGACAGCCATGAACACTGAAGCTTTCTTT. It encodes CASSVAGTAMNTEAFF. The variable domain in full, with the rest retrieved from reference TRBV9 and TRBJ1-1, is DSGVTQTPKHLITATGQRVTLRCSPRSGDLSVYWYQQSLDQGLQFLIQYYNGEERAKGNILERFSAQQFPDLHSELNLSSLELGDSALYFCASSVAGTAMNTEAFFGQGTRLTVV.

The chain links TRBV6-4 to TRBJ1-6; D ambiguous. The ends were cut back, 0 bases at V and 7 bases at J, with 4 bases in the middle. The CDR3 has 13 residues. Germline CDR1 is MRHNA and CDR2 is SNTAGT. The CDR3 loop is CASSDSQNSPLHF. CDR3 nucleotide sequence: TGTGCCAGCAGTGACTCGCAGAATTCACCCCTCCACTTT.

This sequence joins TRBV4-3 and TRBJ2-3; 10 bases line up with TRBD2. J gave up 4 bases and V 0 bases, and 16 bases lay outside the gene matches. Germline CDR1 is LGHNA and CDR2 is YSLEER. The CDR3 loop spans 20 amino acids. CDR3 region: CASSQEGSASGSSRADTQYF. Written as DNA, the CDR3 is TGCGCCAGCAGCCAAGAGGGGTCTGCTAGCGGGAGCTCCCGGGCAGATACGCAGTATTTT.

This clone was picked up a small number of times. V gene TRBV5-1 combines with J gene TRBJ1-1; D not resolved. The germline V gene encodes CDR1 SGHRS and CDR2 YFSETQ. Trimming removed 4 bases at V and 7 bases at J, with 11 bases between. The CDR3 spans 12 residues. CDR3 nucleotide sequence: TGCGCCAGCAGCCAAATCGGAGGTGAAGCTTTCTTT. It encodes CASSQIGGEAFF.

The chain carries TRBV2 and TRBJ1-4; no reliable D call. The germline V and J ends were trimmed by 2 bases and 7 bases, with 11 bases remaining between them. This CDR3 contains 14 residues. Per the germline V gene, CDR1 is SNHLY and CDR2 is FYNNEI. The CDR3 is CASSELGSSEKLFF. The CDR3, as DNA: TGTGCCAGCAGTGAATTAGGGAGTAGTGAAAAACTGTTTTTT.

This chain uses TRBV7-3 with TRBJ1-1, with D tentatively TRBD1 (5 bases). CDR1 and CDR2 from the germline V gene are SGHTA and FQGTGA. The CDR3 extends over 13 amino acids. Trimming cost V 3 bases and J 2 bases, with 7 bases left between them. The CDR3 nucleotides read TGTGCCAGCAGCTTCACAGGAAACACTGAAGCTTTCTTT. This codes for CASSFTGNTEAFF.

CDR3 nucleotide sequence: TGTGCCAGCAGTTACGACCGGGGGGGGAACACTGAAGCTTTCTTT. Translating gives CASSYDRGGNTEAFF. This chain uses TRBV6-6 with TRBJ1-1; maybe TRBD1 (5 bases). Germline assignment: CDR1 MNHNY and CDR2 SVGAGI (reference sequence). The length of the CDR3 is 15 residues. V was cut by 2 bases and J by 1 base, with 11 bases left in between.

The genes are TRBV4-3 and TRBJ2-5, with TRBD2 as a possible D gene (7 bases). Per the germline V gene, CDR1 is LGHNA and CDR2 is YSLEER. The V end was cut by 0 bases, the J end by 5 bases, with 10 bases between. The CDR3 runs to 14 residues. The CDR3 loop is CASSQEQGGETQYF. The CDR3 DNA sequence: TGCGCCAGCAGCCAAGAACAGGGAGGGGAGACCCAGTACTTC.

The V call is TRBV15, the J call TRBJ1-4; perhaps TRBD1 as D (6 bases). V was clipped by 3 bases and J by 4 bases, with 18 bases between them. This CDR3 comprises 17 residues. Germline values: CDR1 LNHNV, CDR2 YYDKDF (reference sequence). DNA for the CDR3: TGTGCCACCAGCAGGTCCGGGGGGCCCCGAGGTAATGAAAAACTGTTTTTT. Amino acids: CATSRSGGPRGNEKLFF.

Written as DNA, the CDR3 is TGCGCCAGCAGCGTGGGGGGAACAGGGACCGGAAACACCATATATTTT. Translating gives CASSVGGTGTGNTIYF. This rearrangement joins TRBV5-1 to TRBJ1-3, with a weak D call TRBD1 (6 bases). Germline CDR1 is SGHRS and CDR2 is YFSETQ. The CDR3 spans 16 residues. V was trimmed by 4 bases and J by 4 bases, leaving 18 bases between them.